This T cell receptor beta chain was obtained from a study of CD8+ T cells in alopecia areata (dated by TCRdb to about 2018). For the wider study: Treated patients were enrolled in an open-label pilot trial of oral tofacitinib, 5 to 10 mg twice daily, for moderate-to-severe alopecia areata. The study used high-throughput TCRbeta sequencing to examine T cell clonal expansion in alopecia areata, in both the C3H/HeJ mouse model and human patients. Human TCRbeta sequencing covered scalp tissue and sorted CD4+ and CD8+ peripheral blood T cells from patchy and totalis/universalis alopecia areata patients and healthy controls. immunoSEQ multiplex PCR using 35 Vbeta forward primers and 13 Jbeta reverse primers was used to amplify TCRbeta CDR3 regions. Patients received tofacitinib for 6 to 18 months and were then followed off drug for 6 months to check for delayed response and recurrence. Tofacitinib-treated patients had biopsies at baseline and at 4 and 24 weeks of treatment, with a later scalp biopsy in several patients. RNA was extracted with the PAXgene miRNA kit for fixed scalp, the miRNeasy kit for PBMCs, and the RNeasy kit for mouse skin. Clonality in the scalp was compared among normal scalp (n=4), patchy alopecia areata scalp (n=8), and alopecia totalis/universalis scalp (n=8).

What the authors observed across the whole study: Compared with normal scalp, lesional scalp had higher clonality and more expanded CD8+ clones, particularly in alopecia totalis/universalis, a pattern that suggests antigenic drive. Resident alphabeta T cells in normal human skin are also sequenced, complicating scalp TCR repertoire analysis, unlike mouse skin dominated by gammadelta T cells. TCR sequences shared between patients were less clear than in mice, possibly partly because of HLA diversity in the patient population.

Comment on this clone: No antigen is known for it. The record has no base qualities; no much larger clone is one base away.

From alopecia areata patients, peripheral blood was collected along with lesional scalp punch biopsies. PBMCs were isolated by density centrifugation and stained for CD3, CD4 and CD8, and CD4+ and CD8+ T cells were sorted on a FACSAria. Library preparation used the immunoSEQ multiplex PCR assay. To provide template for TCR sequencing, every sample had RNA extracted and reverse transcribed into cDNA. SuperScript III was used to make first-strand cDNA, primed with a 2:1 mix of oligo-dT and random hexamers. A synthetic immune receptor repertoire was used to measure amplification bias, and any remaining bias was corrected computationally. For the original study's pipeline: Raw reads were preprocessed to remove errors, and CDR3 was defined by IMGT conventions from the conserved cysteine to phenylalanine. Clonality was computed by normalizing Shannon entropy by log2 of the number of productive unique TCRs and subtracting the result from 1. Whether each scalp clone was CD4 or CD8 was inferred by checking scalp TCRbeta sequences against the CD4 and CD8 repertoires from sorted blood. TCRdb took over this immuneACCESS table, retaining in-frame rearrangements with V and J assigned. Such tables are incomplete; in checked studies, under half of the missing clones stem from an unresolved V gene, and the remainder is unexplained. V and J calls and clone size are copied from that table; D and trimming were computed from the DNA. The sample table shows about 150,000 clones, and approximately 45% are seen once. The ten largest clones capture about 6.4% of the sample.

The CDR3 has 16 amino acids, counting the end cysteine and phenylalanine. Just CDR3 DNA is preserved here, 48 bases in frame from base 1. Sequences MDHEN (CDR1) and SYDVKM (CDR2) are obtained from the germline V gene. Cut back by 7 bases and 1 base, the V and J ends lie 20 bases apart. The sequence joins TRBV28 to TRBJ2-7, and perhaps TRBD1 as D gene, on 8 matching bases. The sequencing sample was made of CD4+ T cells sorted from blood. This receptor was taken from a human donor with alopecia areata. The CDR3 region has the sequence CASINRGGVGSYEQYF. The DNA sequence is given as TGTGCCAGCATCAACAGGGGGGGAGTAGGATCCTACGAGCAGTACTTC. The CDR3, completed at both ends by the reference TRBV28 and TRBJ2-7 genes, gives the full variable domain DVKVTQSSRYLVKRTGEKVFLECVQDMDHENMFWYRQDPGLGLRLIYFSYDVKMKEKGDIPEGYSVSREKKERFSLILESASTNQTSMYLCASINRGGVGSYEQYFGPGTRLTVT.